This TCR beta chain emerged from a study of STAT5B mutations in CD4+ large granular lymphocyte leukemia. Broader study findings: TRBV06-family usage was enriched in top patient clones (8/27) versus controls (2/35).

The protocol was immunoSEQ multiplex PCR, while the TCRdb copy is restricted to in-frame clones and leaves out a portion. The sample has 35,000 or so clones, about 91% seen once. CDR3 size: 16 residues. The germline CDR1 and CDR2 sequences are LNHDA and SQIVND (reference sequence). The V end was cut by 8 bases, the J end by 7 bases, with 24 bases between. A note on this clone: The target antigen is unknown.

The TCR was taken from a human donor in good health. The chain has TRBV19 and TRBJ1-5; TRBD1 is a possible D gene (6 bases). Sequencing used CD4+ T cells from blood buffy coats. CDR3 DNA: TGTGCCAGTTCGGCACTGGCCGGGGGCGCTGGACAGCCCCAGCATTTT. It encodes CASSALAGGAGQPQHF.